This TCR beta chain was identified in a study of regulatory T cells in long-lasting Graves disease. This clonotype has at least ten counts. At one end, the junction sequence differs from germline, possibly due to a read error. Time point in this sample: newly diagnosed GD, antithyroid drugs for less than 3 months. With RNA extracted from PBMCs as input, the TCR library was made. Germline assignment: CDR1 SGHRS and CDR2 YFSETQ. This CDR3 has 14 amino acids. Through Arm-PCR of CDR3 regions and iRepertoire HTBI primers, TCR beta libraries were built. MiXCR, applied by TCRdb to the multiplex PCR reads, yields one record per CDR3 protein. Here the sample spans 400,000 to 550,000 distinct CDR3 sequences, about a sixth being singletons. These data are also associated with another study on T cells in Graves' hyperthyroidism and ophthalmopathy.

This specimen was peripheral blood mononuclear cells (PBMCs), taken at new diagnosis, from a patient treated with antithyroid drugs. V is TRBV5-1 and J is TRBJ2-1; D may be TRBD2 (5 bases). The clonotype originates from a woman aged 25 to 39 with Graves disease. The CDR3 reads CASSSEGSYNEQFF. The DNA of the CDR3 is TGTGCCAGCAGCTCCGAGGGCTCCTACAATGAGCAGTTCTTC.